The T cell receptor (beta chain) under discussion was sequenced for a study of blood T cell repertoires in COVID-19. Libraries were prepared by immunoSEQ multiplex PCR; TCRdb keeps only in-frame clonotypes and omits some of them. The sample lists about 180,000 clones; approximately 86% were seen once. Sequenced: peripheral blood. The receptor's source is a man aged 45-65 years with active or convalescent COVID-19.

The CDR3 region has the DNA TGTGCCATCAGCCCCGGGGCGGGAGTTGGCGAGCAGTACTTC. The encoded protein is CAISPGAGVGEQYF. The genes are TRBV10-3 and TRBJ2-7; 7 bases agree with TRBD2. Germline V CDR1 and CDR2: ENHRY, SYGVKD. With 6 bases clipped from V and 6 bases from J, the junction kept 11 bases outside the gene matches. The CDR3 sequence is 14 residues long.